This T cell receptor beta chain was sequenced for a study of identical twins. This clonotype was picked up a small number of times. The antigen is unknown. The CDR3 covers 14 residues. After removal of 5 bases from V and 3 bases from J, the junction contained 6 bases not matched to a gene. CDR1 and CDR2 (germline): SEHNR, FQNEAQ (reference sequence). TCRdb reanalysed the 5' RACE reads using MiXCR and keeps one entry per CDR3 protein. There are hundreds of thousands of distinct CDR3 sequences in the sample; roughly 10% occur only once, and roughly 6.4% lies in the top ten. Whole-study results and caveats: Out-of-frame beta chain sequences displayed weaker excess sharing between twins.

Each donor was a healthy Caucasian. This sample was also put to use in a study of yellow fever vaccine responses in identical twins.

The TCR was taken from a woman under 30 in good health. V and J are TRBV7-9 and TRBJ2-7; 8 positions agree with TRBD1. Sequencing was carried out using CD8+ T cells sorted from blood. CDR3 coding DNA: TGTGCCAGCAGCGACCGGGACAGGTTCTACGAGCAGTACTTC. Protein: CASSDRDRFYEQYF.